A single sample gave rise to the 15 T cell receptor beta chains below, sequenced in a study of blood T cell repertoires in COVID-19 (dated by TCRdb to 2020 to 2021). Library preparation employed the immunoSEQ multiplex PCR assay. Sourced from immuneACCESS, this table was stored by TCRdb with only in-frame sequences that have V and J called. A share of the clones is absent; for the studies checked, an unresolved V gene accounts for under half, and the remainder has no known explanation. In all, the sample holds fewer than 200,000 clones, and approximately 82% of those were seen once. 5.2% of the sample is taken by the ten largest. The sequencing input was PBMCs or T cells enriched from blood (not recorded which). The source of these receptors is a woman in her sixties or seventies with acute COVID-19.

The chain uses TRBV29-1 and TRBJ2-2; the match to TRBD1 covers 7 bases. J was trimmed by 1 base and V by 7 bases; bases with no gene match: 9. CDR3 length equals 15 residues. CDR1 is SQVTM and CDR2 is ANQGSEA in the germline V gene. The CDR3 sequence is CSAETGEMNTGELFF. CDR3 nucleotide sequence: TGCAGCGCAGAAACAGGGGAGATGAACACCGGGGAGCTGTTTTTT.

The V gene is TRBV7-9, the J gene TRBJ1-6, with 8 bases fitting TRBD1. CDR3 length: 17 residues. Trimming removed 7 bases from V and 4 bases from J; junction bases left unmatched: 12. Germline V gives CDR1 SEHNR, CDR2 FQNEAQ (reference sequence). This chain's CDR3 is CASTLDRGFPYNSPLHF. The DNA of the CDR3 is TGTGCCAGCACCCTCGACAGGGGTTTCCCTTATAATTCACCCCTCCACTTT.

CDR3 sequence: CAWSATGTSNQPQHF. In DNA, the CDR3 is TGTGCCTGGAGTGCGACAGGGACGAGCAATCAGCCCCAGCATTTT. The V call is TRBV30, the J call TRBJ1-5; the match to TRBD1 covers 7 bases. Per the germline V gene, CDR1 is GTSNPN and CDR2 is SVGIG (reference sequence). The CDR3 contains 15 residues. V lost 1 base and J lost 1; bases outside the gene matches: 4.

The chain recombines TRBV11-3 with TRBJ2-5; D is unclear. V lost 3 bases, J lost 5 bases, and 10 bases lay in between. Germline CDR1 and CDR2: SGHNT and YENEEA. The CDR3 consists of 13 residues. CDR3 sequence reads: CASSFRSSETQYF. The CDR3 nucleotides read TGTGCCAGCAGCTTTCGGAGTTCCGAGACCCAGTACTTC.

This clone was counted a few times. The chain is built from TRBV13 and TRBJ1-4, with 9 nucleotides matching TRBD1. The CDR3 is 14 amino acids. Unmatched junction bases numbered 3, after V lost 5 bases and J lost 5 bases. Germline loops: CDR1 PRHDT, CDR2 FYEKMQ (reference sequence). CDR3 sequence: CASSVGQGNEKLFF. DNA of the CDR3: TGTGCCAGCAGCGTGGGACAGGGAAATGAAAAACTGTTTTTT.

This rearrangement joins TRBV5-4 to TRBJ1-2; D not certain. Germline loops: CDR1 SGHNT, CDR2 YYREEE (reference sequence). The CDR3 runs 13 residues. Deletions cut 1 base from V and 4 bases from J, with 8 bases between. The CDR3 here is CASSLSGSYGYTF. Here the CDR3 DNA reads TGTGCCAGCAGCTTGTCAGGCAGCTATGGCTACACCTTC. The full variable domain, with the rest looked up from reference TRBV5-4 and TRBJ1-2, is ETGVTQSPTHLIKTRGQQVTLRCSSQSGHNTVSWYQQALGQGPQFIFQYYREEENGRGNFPPRFSGLQFPNYSSELNVNALELDDSALYLCASSLSGSYGYTFGSGTRLTVV.

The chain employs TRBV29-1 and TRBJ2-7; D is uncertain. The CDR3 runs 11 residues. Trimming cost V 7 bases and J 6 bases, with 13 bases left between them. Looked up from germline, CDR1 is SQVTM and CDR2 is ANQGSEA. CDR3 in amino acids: CSALDPGEQYF. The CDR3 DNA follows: TGCAGCGCTCTCGACCCGGGCGAGCAGTACTTC.

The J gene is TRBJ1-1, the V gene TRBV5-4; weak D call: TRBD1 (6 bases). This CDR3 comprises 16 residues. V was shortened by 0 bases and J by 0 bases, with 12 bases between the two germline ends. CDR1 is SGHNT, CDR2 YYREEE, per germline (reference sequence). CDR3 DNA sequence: TGTGCCAGCAGCTTGGGGGGGCGCCTCATGAACACTGAAGCTTTCTTT. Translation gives CASSLGGRLMNTEAFF.

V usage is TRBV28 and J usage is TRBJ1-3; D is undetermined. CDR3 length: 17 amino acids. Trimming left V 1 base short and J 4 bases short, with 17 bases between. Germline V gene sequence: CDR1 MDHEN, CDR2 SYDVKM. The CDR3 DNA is TGTGCCAGCAGTTTATCCGGGTTGCGAGGGCTCGGAAACACCATATATTTT. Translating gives CASSLSGLRGLGNTIYF. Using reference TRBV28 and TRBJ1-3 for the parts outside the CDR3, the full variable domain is DVKVTQSSRYLVKRTGEKVFLECVQDMDHENMFWYRQDPGLGLRLIYFSYDVKMKEKGDIPEGYSVSREKKERFSLILESASTNQTSMYLCASSLSGLRGLGNTIYFGEGSWLTVV.

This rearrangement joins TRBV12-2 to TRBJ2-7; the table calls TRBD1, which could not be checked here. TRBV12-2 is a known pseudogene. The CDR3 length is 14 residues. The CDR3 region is CASRLVQGAHEQYV. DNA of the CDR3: TGTGCAAGTCGCTTAGTTCAGGGGGCCCACGAGCAGTACGTC.

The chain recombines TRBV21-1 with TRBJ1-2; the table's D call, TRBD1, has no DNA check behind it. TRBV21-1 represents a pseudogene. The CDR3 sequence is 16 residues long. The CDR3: CASSKGPSGPNYGYTF. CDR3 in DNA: TGTGCCAGCAGCAAAGGCCCCAGTGGGCCCAACTATGGCTACACCTTC.

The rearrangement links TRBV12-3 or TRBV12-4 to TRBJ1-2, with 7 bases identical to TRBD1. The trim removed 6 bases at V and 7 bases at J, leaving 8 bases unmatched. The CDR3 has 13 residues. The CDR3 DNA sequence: TGTGCCAGCAGGAAAGGACAGGTTGGTGGCTACACCTTC. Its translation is CASRKGQVGGYTF.

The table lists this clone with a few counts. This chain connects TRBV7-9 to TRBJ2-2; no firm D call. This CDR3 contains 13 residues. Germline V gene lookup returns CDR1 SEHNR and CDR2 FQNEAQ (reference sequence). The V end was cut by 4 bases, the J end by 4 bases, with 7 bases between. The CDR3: CASSSTVTGELFF. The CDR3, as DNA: TGTGCCAGCAGCTCCACAGTCACCGGGGAGCTGTTTTTT.

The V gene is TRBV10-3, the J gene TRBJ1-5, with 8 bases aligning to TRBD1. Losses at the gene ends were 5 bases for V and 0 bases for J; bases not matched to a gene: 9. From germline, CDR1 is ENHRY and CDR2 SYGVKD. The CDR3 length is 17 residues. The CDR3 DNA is TGTGCCATCAGTCAGGGGGCCATCCCTCTTAGCAATCAGCCCCAGCATTTT. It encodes CAISQGAIPLSNQPQHF.

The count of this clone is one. CDR3 sequence: CASSQGARTEAFF. In nucleotides, the CDR3 is TGTGCCAGCAGCCAGGGGGCAAGGACTGAAGCTTTCTTT. The chain couples TRBV7-2 to TRBJ1-1; TRBD1 agrees at 8 bases. Unmatched junction bases numbered 4, after V lost 5 bases and J lost 5 bases. The CDR3 spans 13 residues. Germline V gene lookup returns CDR1 SGHTA and CDR2 FQGNSA.